Listed below are T cell receptor beta chains from one sample, sequenced in a study of chemoradiotherapy in HPV16-positive cancers. TCRdb keeps only in-frame clones here, not all; method: immunoSEQ multiplex PCR. The sample contains some 35,000 clones, about nine tenths of which appear only once. The sequenced sample was blood, obtained from a patient who underwent chemoradiotherapy. These receptors all come from a human donor with HPV-associated anogenital cancer. The CDR3 runs from the conserved cysteine through the conserved F or W. A D gene is named only where the DNA matches it firmly. Clone size is given for some rows only: seen once, a few or many times, or a class if the clone is expanded.

>.|15|.|TRBJ1-3|TRBV5-1
CASSLAQSSGNTIYF
TGCGCCAGCAGCTTGGCCCAGAGCTCTGGAAACACCATATATTTT
>TRBD1|14|.|TRBJ2-7|TRBV6-6
CASSYGDSSYEQYF
TGTGCCAGCAGTTACGGGGACAGCTCCTACGAGCAGTACTTC
>.|13|once|TRBJ2-2|TRBV7-9
CASGGVNTGELFF
TGTGCCAGCGGCGGGGTTAACACCGGGGAGCTGTTTTTT
>.|15|.|TRBJ2-3|TRBV11-2
CASSDTLLALDTQYF
TGTGCCAGCAGCGATACCCTTCTGGCCCTAGATACGCAGTATTTT
>.|14|.|TRBJ1-3|TRBV28
CASSLDTEGNTIYF
TGTGCCAGCAGTTTAGATACCGAGGGAAACACCATATATTTT
>.|15|.|TRBJ1-5|TRBV21-1
CASSAPLDRNQPQHF
TGTGCCAGCAGCGCCCCATTGGACCGCAATCAGCCCCAGCATTTT
>TRBD1|15|once|TRBJ2-7|TRBV9
CASSGAGTGVFEQYF
TGTGCCAGCAGCGGCGCCGGGACAGGGGTGTTCGAGCAGTACTTC
>.|10|.|TRBJ2-5|TRBV2
CATVGGTQYF
TGTGCAACTGTGGGGGGAACCCAGTACTTC
>.|15|large|TRBJ2-7|TRBV7-8
CASSLTVAGVNEQYF
TGTGCCAGCAGCTTAACGGTCGCAGGGGTCAACGAGCAGTACTTC
>.|12|.|TRBJ2-3|TRBV29-1
CSLARAGDTQYF
TGCAGCCTCGCCCGAGCGGGCGATACGCAGTATTTT